The sequence of this T cell receptor beta chain was determined in a study of control samples from healthy donors and cancer patients (dated by TCRdb to 2020 to 2022). Receptor libraries were prepared by the immunoSEQ multiplex PCR assay. TCRdb holds this immuneACCESS table with in-frame rearrangements only. Some clones are missing; in checked studies, unresolved V genes explain under half, and the rest has no known cause. The sample records approximately 150,000 clones, 80% to 95% of which are singletons. The top ten clonotypes cover under 4% of the sample. Per the germline V gene, MGHRA is the CDR1 and YSYEKL is the CDR2. V drops 1 base and J drops 4 bases, leaving 10 bases in between. The CDR3 goes from the cysteine to the phenylalanine over 14 residues. Only the CDR3 region is kept as DNA, spanning 42 bases read in frame from base 1. As regards this clone: Its antigen specificity is not known. The record has no base qualities; no much larger clone is one base away.

The rearrangement combines TRBV4-1 with TRBJ1-2, with TRBD1 tentatively as D gene (5 bases match). Sequences were obtained from blood. This TCR derives from a young man in good health. The CDR3 corresponds to CASSQVSGGYGYTF. The DNA is TGCGCCAGCAGCCAAGTGTCGGGGGGCTATGGCTACACCTTC.